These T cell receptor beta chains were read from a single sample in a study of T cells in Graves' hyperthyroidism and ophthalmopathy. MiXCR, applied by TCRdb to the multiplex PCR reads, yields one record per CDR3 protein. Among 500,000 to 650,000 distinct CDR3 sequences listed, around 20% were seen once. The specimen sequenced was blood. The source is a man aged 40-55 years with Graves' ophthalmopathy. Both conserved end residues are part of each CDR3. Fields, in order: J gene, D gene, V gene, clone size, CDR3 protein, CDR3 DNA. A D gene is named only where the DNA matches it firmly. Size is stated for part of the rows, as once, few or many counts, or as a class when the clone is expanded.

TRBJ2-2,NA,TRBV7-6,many,CASSLGGFTGELFF,TGTGCCAGCAGCTTGGGCGGGTTCACCGGGGAGCTGTTTTTT
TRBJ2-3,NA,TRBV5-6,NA,CASSSYGARTDTQYF,TGTGCCAGCAGCTCATATGGGGCGCGAACAGATACGCAGTATTTT
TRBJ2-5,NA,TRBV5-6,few,CASRLTGFQETQYF,TGTGCCAGCAGGTTAACAGGATTCCAAGAGACCCAGTACTTC
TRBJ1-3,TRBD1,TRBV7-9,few,CASSSGTEPFSGNTIYF,TGTGCCAGCAGCTCAGGGACAGAACCTTTCTCTGGAAACACCATATATTTT
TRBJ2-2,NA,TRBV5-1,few,CASSTSEGYTGELFF,TGCGCCAGCAGCACAAGTGAGGGGTACACCGGGGAGCTGTTTTTT
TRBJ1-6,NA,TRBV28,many,CASSPGYNSPLHF,TGTGCCAGCTCCCCAGGTTATAATTCACCCCTCCACTTT
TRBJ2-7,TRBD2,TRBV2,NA,CASSEFGLAGVASYEQYF,TGTGCCAGCAGTGAATTCGGGTTAGCGGGAGTAGCGTCCTACGAGCAGTACTTC
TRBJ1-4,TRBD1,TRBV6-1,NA,CASSYQGGHEKLFF,TGTGCCAGCAGCTACCAGGGGGGGCATGAAAAACTGTTTTTT
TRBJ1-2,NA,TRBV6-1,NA,CASSEAVDGYYGYTF,TGTGCCAGCAGTGAAGCGGTCGACGGCTACTATGGCTACACCTTC
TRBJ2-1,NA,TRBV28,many,CASSLHAVIGNEQFF,TGTGCCAGCAGTTTACATGCGGTGATTGGGAATGAGCAGTTCTTC
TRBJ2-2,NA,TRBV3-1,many,CASSLETLGLGGELFF,TGTGCCAGCAGCCTCGAAACACTAGGGCTCGGCGGGGAGCTGTTTTTT
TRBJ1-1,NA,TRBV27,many,CASSLLAQSPTEAFF,TGTGCCAGCAGTTTATTGGCTCAGTCTCCCACTGAAGCTTTCTTT
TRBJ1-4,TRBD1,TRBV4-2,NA,CASSQDPGTGNEKLFF,TGTGCCAGCAGCCAAGATCCCGGGACAGGGAATGAAAAACTGTTTTTT
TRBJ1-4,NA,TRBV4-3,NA,CASSQEGRNEKLFF,TGCGCCAGCAGCCAAGAGGGCCGTAATGAAAAACTGTTTTTT
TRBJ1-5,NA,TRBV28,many,CASTLLSNQPQHF,TGTGCCAGCACTCTACTTAGCAATCAGCCCCAGCATTTT
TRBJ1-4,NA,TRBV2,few,CALRRGDNEKLFF,TGTGCCCTCCGCAGGGGTGATAATGAAAAACTGTTTTTT